What follows describes a single T cell receptor (beta chain). The CDR3 loop spans 15 amino acids. Germline V lookup: CDR1 LNHNV, CDR2 YYDKDF (reference sequence). V trimming: 8 bases; J trimming: 4 bases; junction bases outside the gene matches: 9. These data are taken from a study of blood T cell repertoires in COVID-19. Looking at the study overall: The origin of the acute and convalescent COVID-19 samples was the United States, Italy and Spain. Sample material is recorded as cDNA or gDNA derived from T cells, B-cell-depleted T cells, or PBMCs.

In the authors' workflow: Amplifying reference gene primers gave estimates of nucleated cell counts. The protocol was immunoSEQ multiplex PCR, while the TCRdb copy is restricted to in-frame clones and leaves out a portion. For V, J and clone size, that table is used; D and trimming come from the DNA. Of tens of thousands of clones in the sample, roughly 89% were seen once. The sequenced sample was peripheral blood. The rearrangement uses TRBV15 and TRBJ2-2; TRBD1 agrees at 8 bases. The source of this sequence is a man aged 30 to 45 with acute or convalescent COVID-19. The CDR3 region is CATGGTGWGTGELFF. The CDR3 coding sequence is TGTGCCACCGGCGGGACAGGATGGGGCACCGGGGAGCTGTTTTTT.